A single sample is the source of the 15 T cell receptor beta chains below, sequenced in a study of CD8 T cells in ankylosing spondylitis. Study-level points and caveats: The study identified a TCR beta motif of under ten highly homologous variants that appeared characteristic of ankylosing spondylitis blood.

TCRdb processed the 5' RACE reads anew with MiXCR; each CDR3 protein has one entry. The sample carries roughly 490,000 distinct CDR3 sequences, 5.3% recorded once. Their cognate antigens are unknown. Sequenced material: blood, either unsorted or a sorted T cell fraction (not recorded which). These receptors were taken from a male donor with ankylosing spondylitis.

This clonotype was detected many times. The rearrangement links TRBV20-1 to TRBJ2-3; 9 bases match TRBD2. The J segment lost 7 bases and the V segment lost 0 bases, leaving 8 bases of the junction unmatched. Germline lookup yields CDR1 DFQATT and CDR2 SNEGSKA (reference sequence). CDR3 length: 15 amino acids. CDR3: CSARDLRGGENTQYF. CDR3 coding DNA: TGCAGTGCTAGAGATCTGCGGGGGGGCGAAAATACGCAGTATTTT.

This clonotype occurred many times. V gene TRBV9 combines with J gene TRBJ2-5; D is uncertain. This CDR3 has 13 amino acids. CDR1 and CDR2 from the germline V gene are SGDLS and YYNGEE. V was pared by 0 bases and J by 5 bases, with 8 bases between. The CDR3 region is CASSVASPETQYF. Written as DNA, the CDR3 is TGTGCCAGCAGCGTAGCCTCCCCGGAGACCCAGTACTTC.

This clonotype was detected ten times or more. This chain joins TRBV4-1 and TRBJ1-4; the D is unclear. Germline CDR1 MGHRA, CDR2 YSYEKL. CDR3 length equals 13 residues. V was shortened by 1 base and J by 11 bases, with 11 bases between the two germline ends. The CDR3 loop is CASSQGGYRKLFF. The CDR3 DNA sequence: TGCGCCAGCAGCCAAGGAGGATATAGGAAACTGTTTTTT.

This clonotype has a count of ten or more. The chain has TRBV4-3 and TRBJ2-3; D is uncertain. The V gene's germline CDR1 is LGHNA and CDR2 YSLEER. V shed 0 bases and J shed 2 bases, with 9 bases lying between them. This CDR3 comprises 15 residues. This CDR3 reads CASSQDGQYTDTQYF. CDR3 DNA: TGCGCCAGCAGCCAAGATGGTCAGTACACAGATACGCAGTATTTT.

The chain combines TRBV10-3 with TRBJ2-5, with 10 bases lining up with TRBD2. Germline loops: CDR1 ENHRY, CDR2 SYGVKD. J gave up 3 bases and V 4 bases, and 5 bases lay outside the gene matches. The CDR3 contains 15 residues. CDR3 nucleotides: TGTGCCATCAGTGGGCGACTAGCGGGTGAAGAGACCCAGTACTTC. Translating gives CAISGRLAGEETQYF.

J is TRBJ2-3 and V is TRBV18; 11 nucleotides match TRBD2. Germline assignment: CDR1 KGHSH and CDR2 LQKENI. V gave up 6 bases and J gave up 2 bases; unmatched junction bases: 7. The CDR3 has 16 amino acids. For the CDR3, the DNA is TGTGCCAGCTCCCTCCGACTAGCGGGACCCACAGATACGCAGTATTTT. As protein: CASSLRLAGPTDTQYF.

In regard to this clonotype: This sequence may be a read error, since a much larger clone differs from it by one base. This rearrangement joins TRBV2 to TRBJ2-2; D uncertain. Germline assignment: CDR1 SNHLY and CDR2 FYNNEI. Trimming removed 4 bases at V and 10 bases at J, with 16 bases between. This CDR3 comprises 14 residues. The CDR3 DNA is TGTGCCAGCAGTGGGCAAAGTCTCTCCGAGGAGCTGTTTTTT. It is translated as CASSGQSLSEELFF.

This clonotype was picked up a small number of times. In nucleotides, the CDR3 is TGTGCCAGCAGGGCCACAGTTGCGAATCAGCCCCAGCATTTT. This sequence encodes CASRATVANQPQHF. The chain joins TRBV12-3 or TRBV12-4 to TRBJ1-5; D uncertain. This CDR3 has 14 residues. Trimming left V 6 bases short and J 4 bases short, with 13 bases between.

This clonotype was recorded many times. The chain links TRBV28 to TRBJ2-1; D not resolved. CDR1 is MDHEN, CDR2 SYDVKM, per germline. Trimming removed 10 bases at V and 0 bases at J, with 16 bases between. This CDR3 has 15 residues. This CDR3 reads CATFLEAFSYNEQFF. The CDR3 region has the DNA TGTGCCACCTTCCTGGAAGCGTTCTCCTACAATGAGCAGTTCTTC.

This clonotype was detected ten times or more. The chain combines TRBV20-1 with TRBJ2-7; 8 nucleotides align to TRBD1. The CDR3 length is 15 residues. The trim removed 0 bases at V and 7 bases at J, leaving 11 bases unmatched. Germline V lookup: CDR1 DFQATT, CDR2 SNEGSKA (reference sequence). CDR3 amino acids: CSARDWGRGPREQYF. In DNA, the CDR3 is TGCAGTGCTAGAGATTGGGGCAGGGGGCCGAGGGAGCAGTACTTC.

The genes are TRBV4-3 and TRBJ2-1; TRBD1 matches at 7 bases. V lost 4 bases to trimming and J lost 2 bases; unmatched junction nucleotides: 5. The CDR3 has 15 amino acids. The V gene's germline CDR1 is LGHNA and CDR2 YSLEER. The CDR3 is CASSLRDSTYNEQFF. CDR3 nucleotide sequence: TGCGCCAGCAGCCTCCGGGACAGTACCTACAATGAGCAGTTCTTC.

This clonotype appeared many times. This sequence joins TRBV11-2 and TRBJ2-1; TRBD1 aligns across 9 bases. The CDR3 has 14 amino acids. Trimming cost V 1 base and J 8 bases; bases outside gene matches: 3. Germline V gives CDR1 SGHAT, CDR2 FQNNGV. Here the CDR3 reads CASSLGTGDDEQFF. The CDR3 nucleotides read TGTGCCAGCAGCTTAGGGACAGGGGACGATGAGCAGTTCTTC. The whole variable domain, filled in from reference TRBV11-2 and TRBJ2-1, reads EAGVAQSPRYKIIEKRQSVAFWCNPISGHATLYWYQQILGQGPKLLIQFQNNGVVDDSQLPKDRFSAERLKGVDSTLKIQPAKLEDSAVYLCASSLGTGDDEQFFGPGTRLTVL.

There are many counts of this clonotype. The genes are TRBV7-9 and TRBJ2-7; TRBD2 might be the D (5 bases). The CDR3 consists of 16 residues. V dropped 3 bases and J dropped 2 bases, with 17 bases sitting between them. Germline values: CDR1 SEHNR, CDR2 FQNEAQ (reference sequence). Here the CDR3 reads CASSFFPVGKTYEQYF. The CDR3 DNA reads as TGTGCCAGCAGCTTTTTTCCGGTCGGGAAAACCTACGAGCAGTACTTC.

This clonotype was detected many times. The chain carries TRBV12-3 or TRBV12-4 and TRBJ1-5, with 8 bases that match TRBD1. V dropped 6 bases and J dropped 3; count of bases not matched to a gene: 7. The CDR3 is made up of 15 amino acids. CDR3 DNA sequence: TGTGCCAGCAGCGACGGACAGGGTTTCAATCAGCCCCAGCATTTT. The encoded protein is CASSDGQGFNQPQHF.

In its sample, this clonotype was seen many times. The genes are TRBV6-1 and TRBJ1-5, with TRBD1 as a possible D gene (5 bases). V lost 5 bases, J lost 0 bases, and 11 bases lay in between. Looked up from germline, CDR1 is MNHNS and CDR2 is SASEGT. This CDR3 has 15 amino acids. The CDR3 reads CASSRGGYSNQPQHF. The CDR3 nucleotides are TGTGCCAGCAGTCGGGGGGGTTATAGCAATCAGCCCCAGCATTTT.